This entry concerns a single T cell receptor (beta chain). The antigen remains undetermined. These data belong to a study of cytomegalovirus exposure and HLA in healthy donors. Study context: Early released data had about 80 million unique TCRs, all coming from HLA-typed donors.

Overall study results and limits: Several top significant clusters appeared, in a later analysis, to be linked to common viral pathogens. Exclusion as indistinguishable affected some V segments, including TRBV6-2 and TRBV6-3. Reportedly, diagnosis of cytomegalovirus status by the classifier showed high specificity and sensitivity.

Germline V CDR1 and CDR2: SGHRS, YFSETQ. The junction had 12 bases not matched to a gene; V was cut back by 4 bases and J by 6 bases. The CDR3 loop spans 16 amino acids. Primers for the PCR totalled 60 Vbeta and 13 Jbeta. Data came from immunoSEQ multiplex PCR; TCRdb stores just in-frame clones and leaves some out. Of 150,000 or so clones listed, around 80% are singletons. Sequencing was done on a sample of PBMCs. The TCR comes from a woman aged 45 to 65 in good health and CMV-seropositive. This chain uses TRBV5-1 with TRBJ2-2; 7 nucleotides agree with TRBD2. The DNA of the CDR3 is TGCGCCAGCAGCCCGGGGGTGGCGGGAGTCGCCGGGGAGCTGTTTTTT. Protein sequence: CASSPGVAGVAGELFF.